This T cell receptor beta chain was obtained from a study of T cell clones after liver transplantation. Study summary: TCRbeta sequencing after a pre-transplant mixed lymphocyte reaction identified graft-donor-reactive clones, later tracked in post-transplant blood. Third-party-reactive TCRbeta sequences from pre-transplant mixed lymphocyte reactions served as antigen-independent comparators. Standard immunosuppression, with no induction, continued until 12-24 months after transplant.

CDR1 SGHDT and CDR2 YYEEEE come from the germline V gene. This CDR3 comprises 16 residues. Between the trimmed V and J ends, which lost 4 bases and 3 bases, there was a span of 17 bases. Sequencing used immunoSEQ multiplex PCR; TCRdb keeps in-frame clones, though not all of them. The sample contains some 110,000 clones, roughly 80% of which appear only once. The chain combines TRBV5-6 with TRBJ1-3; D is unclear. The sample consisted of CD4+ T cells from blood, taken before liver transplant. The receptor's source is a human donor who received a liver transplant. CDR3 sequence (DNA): TGTGCCAGCAGCAGGGTGGACGGCACGGTTGGAAACACCATATATTTT. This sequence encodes CASSRVDGTVGNTIYF.